This TCR beta chain was obtained from a study of regulatory T cells in long-lasting Graves disease. About the research overall: Graves' patients, newly diagnosed, had taken antithyroid drugs under 3 months.

Regarding the study as a whole: Newly diagnosed disease favored TRBV20-1 and TRBJ2-1 over persistent disease.

Noted time point: newly diagnosed GD, antithyroid drugs for less than 3 months. PBMC RNA was the source of the TCR library. This clonotype was picked up many times. What it binds is not known. Building the TCR beta libraries relied on iRepertoire HTBI primers, and CDR3 regions underwent Arm-PCR. TCRdb reanalysed the multiplex PCR reads using MiXCR and keeps one entry per CDR3 protein. The sample holds fewer than 550,000 distinct CDR3 sequences, around 15% seen once. In germline, CDR1 is WNHNN, CDR2 SYGVQD (reference sequence). Trimming removed 3 bases from V and 5 bases from J; junction bases left unmatched: 8. This CDR3 has 18 residues. This sample was shared with a second study, whose subject was T cells in Graves' hyperthyroidism and ophthalmopathy. That paper adds: RT-PCR in the first round (using the HTBI primer set) targeted the TCR CDR3. Model-based prediction identified ophthalmopathy a median about 6 months prior to its onset.

The chain has TRBV10-1 and TRBJ2-1, with 15 bases lining up with TRBD2. Sequenced here: peripheral blood mononuclear cells (PBMCs), sampled at new diagnosis, from a patient treated with antithyroid drugs. The clonotype comes from a woman aged 40 to 65 with Graves disease. Written as DNA, the CDR3 is TGCGCCAGCAGTGAAGGACTAGCGGGGGGGCGGGTGGACAATGAGCAGTTCTTC. It translates to CASSEGLAGGRVDNEQFF.